The rows below give T cell receptor beta chains drawn from one sample of a study of blood T cell repertoires in COVID-19. Here immunoSEQ multiplex PCR was the method, and the copy in TCRdb shows in-frame clones only, minus some. The sample yields approximately 200,000 clones, roughly nine tenths seen once. Sample: PBMCs or T cells enriched from blood (not recorded which). The receptors shown here come from a woman between 18 and 30 years old in a cohort exposed to, infected with or recovered from COVID-19 (not recorded which). CDR3s include the opening cysteine and the closing phenylalanine or tryptophan. A D gene is named only where the DNA matches it firmly. Some rows have no size entry. The others give once, few or many, or a class for an expanded clone.

j_call	clone_size	v_call	d_call	cdr3_aa	cdr3_nt
TRBJ2-3	.	TRBV19	.	CASSIMARGADTQYF	TGTGCCAGTAGTATTATGGCCAGGGGAGCAGATACGCAGTATTTT
TRBJ1-5	.	TRBV5-8	.	CASSPGVEQPQHF	TGTGCCAGCAGCCCAGGGGTGGAACAGCCCCAGCATTTT
TRBJ1-2	.	TRBV28	.	CASSGGTNYGYTF	TGTGCCAGCAGCGGGGGGACTAACTATGGCTACACCTTC
TRBJ2-4	once	TRBV7-9	.	CASSLDRLAKNIQYF	TGTGCCAGCAGCTTAGACAGATTAGCCAAAAACATTCAGTACTTC
TRBJ2-5	.	TRBV5-4	TRBD2	CASSLVSGGLRETQYF	TGTGCCAGCAGCTTGGTTAGCGGGGGGCTTCGGGAGACCCAGTACTTC
TRBJ2-1	.	TRBV5-1	TRBD2	CASSLATGGYNEQFF	TGCGCCAGCAGCTTGGCGACGGGAGGGTACAATGAGCAGTTCTTC
TRBJ1-3	.	TRBV5-1	.	CASSLGQNSGDTIYF	TGCGCCAGCAGCTTGGGGCAGAATAGCGGAGACACCATATATTTT
TRBJ2-7	.	TRBV11-3	.	CASSFWPGSPHEQYF	TGTGCCAGCAGCTTTTGGCCAGGAAGTCCCCACGAGCAGTACTTC
TRBJ1-1	.	TRBV7-9	.	CASSLDIAGNTEAFF	TGTGCCAGCAGCTTAGACATCGCAGGGAACACTGAAGCTTTCTTT
TRBJ2-5	.	TRBV9	.	CASSVGDIDPRETQYF	TGTGCCAGCAGCGTAGGAGACATCGACCCTCGGGAGACCCAGTACTTC
TRBJ2-3	.	TRBV11-2	TRBD2	CASSLDAGGLDTQYF	TGTGCCAGCAGCTTAGATGCGGGAGGTCTAGATACGCAGTATTTT
TRBJ2-5	.	TRBV2	.	CASSPAGAYQETQYF	TGTGCCAGCAGCCCTGCTGGGGCCTACCAAGAGACCCAGTACTTC
TRBJ1-6	.	TRBV18	.	CASSPPVAGRRDSPLHF	TGTGCCAGCTCACCACCGGTCGCAGGGAGGAGGGATTCACCCCTCCACTTT
TRBJ2-2	.	TRBV7-2	.	CASRNRRGMGGELFF	TGTGCCAGCAGAAATCGAAGGGGGATGGGCGGGGAGCTGTTTTTT
TRBJ1-1	.	TRBV14	.	CASRRQYNTEAFF	TGTGCCAGCAGGCGACAGTACAACACTGAAGCTTTCTTT
TRBJ1-5	.	TRBV6-5	.	CASGGERYSNQPQHF	TGTGCCAGCGGGGGGGAGCGATATAGCAATCAGCCCCAGCATTTT
TRBJ1-5	.	TRBV7-9	.	CASSLGGSVYSNQPQHF	TGTGCCAGCAGCTTAGGCGGCAGTGTTTATAGCAATCAGCCCCAGCATTTT
TRBJ2-7	.	TRBV11-2	TRBD2	CASTVAGNPYEQYF	TGTGCCAGCACGGTAGCGGGAAATCCCTACGAGCAGTACTTC
TRBJ1-3	.	TRBV3-1/TRBV3-2	.	CASSHGGGNTIYF	TGTGCCAGCAGCCATGGAGGTGGAAACACCATATATTTT
TRBJ2-6	.	TRBV3-1/TRBV3-2	.	CASSTQAGANVLTF	TGTGCCAGCAGCACCCAGGCCGGGGCCAACGTCCTGACTTTC
TRBJ1-2	.	TRBV27	TRBD1	CASNPRQGEGGYTF	TGTGCCAGCAATCCCAGACAGGGGGAGGGCGGCTACACCTTC
TRBJ2-1	.	TRBV18	TRBD2	CASSPQWTSAGNEQFF	TGTGCCAGCTCACCTCAGTGGACTAGCGCAGGCAATGAGCAGTTCTTC
TRBJ2-5	.	TRBV4-1	.	CASSLRGAQETQYF	TGCGCCAGCAGCCTGCGTGGGGCGCAAGAGACCCAGTACTTC
TRBJ1-2	.	TRBV24-1	.	CATSDSLTSGGYTF	TGTGCCACCAGTGATTCGTTGACAAGCGGAGGCTACACCTTC
TRBJ1-4	.	TRBV28	.	CASSFVSNEKLFF	TGTGCCAGCAGTTTTGTCAGTAATGAAAAACTGTTTTTT
TRBJ1-1	.	TRBV19	TRBD1	CASITIQGAGTEAFF	TGTGCCAGTATTACAATTCAGGGGGCCGGGACTGAAGCTTTCTTT
TRBJ2-7	once	TRBV7-2	.	CASSSGLVEHEQYF	TGTGCCAGCAGCTCGGGACTCGTAGAACACGAGCAGTACTTC
TRBJ1-3	.	TRBV5-4	TRBD1	CASSLGQGVGNTIYF	TGTGCCAGCAGCTTGGGACAGGGGGTTGGAAACACCATATATTTT
TRBJ2-1	.	TRBV5-8	TRBD2	CASSLSGGVRNEQFF	TGTGCCAGCAGCCTTAGCGGGGGAGTTAGGAATGAGCAGTTCTTC
TRBJ2-2	.	TRBV11-1	.	CASSLGASGTGELFF	TGTGCCAGCAGCCTCGGTGCGAGCGGAACCGGGGAGCTGTTTTTT
TRBJ2-1	.	TRBV6-5	TRBD1	CASSRRGQGVDGQFF	TGTGCCAGCAGTCGGAGGGGACAGGGGGTTGATGGGCAGTTCTTC
TRBJ1-5	.	TRBV28	.	CASRSGSQPQHF	TGTGCCAGCAGATCGGGGAGTCAGCCCCAGCATTTT
TRBJ2-5	.	TRBV6-5	TRBD2	CASSPPREVPTQYF	TGTGCCAGCAGTCCCCCCCGGGAGGTTCCGACCCAGTACTTC
TRBJ2-3	.	TRBV2	TRBD2	CASSSGVGRGTQYF	TGTGCCAGCAGTAGCGGGGTAGGTCGCGGTACGCAGTATTTT
TRBJ2-4	.	TRBV24-1	TRBD2	CATSVKTSGAGGIQYF	TGTGCCACCAGTGTAAAGACTAGCGGAGCCGGGGGCATTCAGTACTTC
TRBJ2-3	.	TRBV5-6	TRBD1	CASSSDRGLKDTQYF	TGTGCCAGCAGCTCTGACAGGGGGCTCAAAGATACGCAGTATTTT
TRBJ1-1	.	TRBV29-1	TRBD1	CSVVGGGGTGWNTEAFF	TGCAGCGTTGTTGGGGGAGGAGGGACAGGGTGGAACACTGAAGCTTTCTTT
TRBJ1-2	.	TRBV21-1	.	CASSLWRGLGYGYTF	TGTGCCAGCAGCCTCTGGCGGGGGCTGGGGTATGGCTACACCTTC
TRBJ1-4	.	TRBV6-4	.	CASRPGLRGEKLFF	TGTGCCAGCAGACCGGGACTACGAGGGGAAAAACTGTTTTTT
TRBJ2-3	.	TRBV7-2	.	CASSLGRGAYTDTQYF	TGTGCCAGCAGCTTAGGTCGGGGGGCCTACACAGATACGCAGTATTTT
TRBJ1-2	.	TRBV15	.	CATSREYGSGYGYTF	TGTGCCACCAGCAGAGAATACGGTTCTGGTTATGGCTACACCTTC
TRBJ1-1	.	TRBV5-1	.	CASSLVSGMNTEAFF	TGCGCCAGCAGCTTGGTAAGTGGCATGAACACTGAAGCTTTCTTT
TRBJ1-2	.	TRBV6-5	.	CASTDRQGQGYTF	TGTGCCAGCACCGACCGCCAGGGTCAAGGCTACACCTTC
TRBJ2-5	.	TRBV4-1	.	CASSQEGEETQYF	TGCGCCAGCAGCCAAGAGGGAGAGGAGACCCAGTACTTC
TRBJ2-2	.	TRBV7-9	TRBD1	CASSRTGQGTGELFF	TGTGCCAGCAGCCGGACAGGGCAAGGGACCGGGGAGCTGTTTTTT